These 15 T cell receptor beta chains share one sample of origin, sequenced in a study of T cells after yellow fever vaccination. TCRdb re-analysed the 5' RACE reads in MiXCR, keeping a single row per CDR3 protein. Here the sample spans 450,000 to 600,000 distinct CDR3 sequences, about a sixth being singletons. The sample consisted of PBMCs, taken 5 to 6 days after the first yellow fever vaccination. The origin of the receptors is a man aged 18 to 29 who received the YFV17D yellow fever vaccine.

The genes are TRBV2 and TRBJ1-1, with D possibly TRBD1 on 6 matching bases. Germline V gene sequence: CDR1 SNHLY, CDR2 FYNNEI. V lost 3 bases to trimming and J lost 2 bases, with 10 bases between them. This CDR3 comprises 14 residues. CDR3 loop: CASSEGTRNTEAFF. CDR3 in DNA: TGTGCCAGCAGTGAGGGGACACGCAACACTGAAGCTTTCTTT.

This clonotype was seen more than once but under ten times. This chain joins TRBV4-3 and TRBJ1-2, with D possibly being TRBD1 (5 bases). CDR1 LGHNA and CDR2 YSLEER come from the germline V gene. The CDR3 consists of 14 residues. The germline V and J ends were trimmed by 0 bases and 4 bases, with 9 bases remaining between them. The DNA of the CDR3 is TGCGCCAGCAGCCAAGATAGAACAGGCTATGGCTACACCTTC. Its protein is CASSQDRTGYGYTF.

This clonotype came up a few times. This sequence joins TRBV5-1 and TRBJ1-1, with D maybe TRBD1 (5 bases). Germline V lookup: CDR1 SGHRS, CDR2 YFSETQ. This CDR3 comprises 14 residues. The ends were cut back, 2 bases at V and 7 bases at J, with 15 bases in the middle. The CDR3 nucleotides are TGCGCCAGCAGCTTCGTTGGGGTCGACAGTGAAGCTTTCTTT. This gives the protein CASSFVGVDSEAFF.

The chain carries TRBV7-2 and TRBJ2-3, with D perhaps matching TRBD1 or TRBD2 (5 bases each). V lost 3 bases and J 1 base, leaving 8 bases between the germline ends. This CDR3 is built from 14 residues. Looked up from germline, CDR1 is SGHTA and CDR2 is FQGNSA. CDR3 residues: CASSLGPRTDTQYF. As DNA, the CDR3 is TGTGCCAGCAGCTTGGGACCGCGCACAGATACGCAGTATTTT.

The CDR3: CASSQGGGAVNEQFF. The DNA of the CDR3 is TGCGCCAGCAGCCAAGGTGGGGGGGCCGTAAATGAGCAGTTCTTC. The rearrangement links TRBV4-3 to TRBJ2-1; tentatively, D is TRBD2 (7 bases). The germline V gene has CDR1 LGHNA and CDR2 YSLEER. The CDR3 runs 15 residues. Trimming took off 1 base at V and 7 bases at J, with 14 bases between the two ends.

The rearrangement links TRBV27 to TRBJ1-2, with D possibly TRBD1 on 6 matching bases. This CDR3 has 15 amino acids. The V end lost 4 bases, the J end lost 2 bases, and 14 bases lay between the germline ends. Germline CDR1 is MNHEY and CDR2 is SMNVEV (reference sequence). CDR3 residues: CASSSTPGDNYGYTF. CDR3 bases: TGTGCCAGCAGTTCCACCCCAGGGGACAACTATGGCTACACCTTC.

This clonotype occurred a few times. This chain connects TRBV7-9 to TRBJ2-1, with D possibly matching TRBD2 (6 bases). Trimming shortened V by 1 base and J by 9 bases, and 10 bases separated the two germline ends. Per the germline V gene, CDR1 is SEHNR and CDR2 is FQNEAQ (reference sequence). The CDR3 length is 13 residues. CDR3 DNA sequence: TGTGCCAGCAGCTTAGGGACGCGGGGTGAGCAGTTCTTC. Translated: CASSLGTRGEQFF.

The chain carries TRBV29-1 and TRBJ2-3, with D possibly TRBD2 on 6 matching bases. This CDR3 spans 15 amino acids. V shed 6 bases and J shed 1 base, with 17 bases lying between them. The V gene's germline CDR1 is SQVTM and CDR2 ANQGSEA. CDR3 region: CSVDGTPGRTDTQYF. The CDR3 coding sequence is TGCAGCGTCGATGGGACTCCCGGACGCACAGATACGCAGTATTTT.

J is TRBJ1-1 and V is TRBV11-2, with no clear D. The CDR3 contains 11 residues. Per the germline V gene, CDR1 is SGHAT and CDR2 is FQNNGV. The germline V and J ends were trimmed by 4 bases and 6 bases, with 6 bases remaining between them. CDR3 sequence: CASSSPAEAFF. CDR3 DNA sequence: TGTGCCAGCAGCTCCCCCGCTGAAGCTTTCTTT.

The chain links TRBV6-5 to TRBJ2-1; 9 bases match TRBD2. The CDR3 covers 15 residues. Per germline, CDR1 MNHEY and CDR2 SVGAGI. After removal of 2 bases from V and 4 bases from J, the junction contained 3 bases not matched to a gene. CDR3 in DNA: TGTGCCAGCAGTTACGACAGCGGGGGGTACAATGAGCAGTTCTTC. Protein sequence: CASSYDSGGYNEQFF.

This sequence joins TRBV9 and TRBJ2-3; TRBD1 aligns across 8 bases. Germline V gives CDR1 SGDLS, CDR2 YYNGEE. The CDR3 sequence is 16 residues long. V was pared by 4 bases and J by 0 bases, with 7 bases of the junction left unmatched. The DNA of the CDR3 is TGTGCCAGCAGCAAGACAGGGGTTTTAAGCACAGATACGCAGTATTTT. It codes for CASSKTGVLSTDTQYF.

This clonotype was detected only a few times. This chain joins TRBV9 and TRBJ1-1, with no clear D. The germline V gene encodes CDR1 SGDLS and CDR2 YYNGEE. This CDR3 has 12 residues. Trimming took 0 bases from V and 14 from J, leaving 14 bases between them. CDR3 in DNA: TGTGCCAGCAGCGTAGAATCCGGACGACTATTCTTT. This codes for CASSVESGRLFF.

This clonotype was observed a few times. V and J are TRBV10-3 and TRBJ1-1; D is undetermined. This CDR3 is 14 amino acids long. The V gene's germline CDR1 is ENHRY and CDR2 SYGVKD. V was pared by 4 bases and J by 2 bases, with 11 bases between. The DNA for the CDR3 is TGTGCCATCAGTGTTGGGCAGTCAAACACTGAAGCTTTCTTT. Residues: CAISVGQSNTEAFF.

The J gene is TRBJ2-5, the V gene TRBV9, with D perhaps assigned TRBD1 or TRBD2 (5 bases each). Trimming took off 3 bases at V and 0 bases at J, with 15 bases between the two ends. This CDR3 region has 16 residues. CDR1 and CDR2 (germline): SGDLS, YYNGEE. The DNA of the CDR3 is TGTGCCAGCAGCGCCGAGGGACGGGGCTACCAAGAGACCCAGTACTTC. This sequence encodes CASSAEGRGYQETQYF.

CDR3 DNA sequence: TGCGCCAGCAGCCAAGAAGCCTTCGGCTACACCTTC. Translation gives CASSQEAFGYTF. The V gene is TRBV4-1, the J gene TRBJ1-2, with D unresolved. Germline assignment: CDR1 MGHRA and CDR2 YSYEKL. The CDR3 has 12 amino acids. Trimming stripped 0 bases from V and 8 bases from J, with 7 bases between.